This T cell receptor (beta chain) was sequenced for a study of Ad26.COV2.S vaccination and SARS-CoV-2 variants. At the level of the study: Ad26.COV2.S given intramuscularly, once or twice 56 days apart.

CDR3 length: 16 residues. From germline, CDR1 is SGHVS and CDR2 FQNEAQ. The J segment lost 1 base and the V segment lost 5 bases, leaving 9 bases of the junction unmatched. Described treatment: about 20 received Ad26.COV2.S at low or high dose, single or two shots; 5 received placebo; per-sample allocation not given. Following the first vaccine or placebo injection, samples were taken on day 63. Wuhan-strain spike was delivered by a replication-incompetent Ad26 vector. As for this clone: Its cognate antigen is unknown.

Findings and caveats of the study: Placebo recipients showed lower spike-specific TCR breadth than vaccinees.

TCRdb keeps only in-frame clones here, not all; method: immunoSEQ multiplex PCR. Seen here are about 420,000 clones, roughly 90% observed once, and the top ten hold 3.6%. Specimen: peripheral blood, collected in a trial of Ad26.COV2.S vaccine versus placebo. This TCR came from a person between 18 and 65 years old who received the Ad26.COV2.S COVID-19 vaccine or a placebo. The chain joins TRBV7-8 to TRBJ1-1; 8 bases align to TRBD1. CDR3 bases: TGTGCCAGCAGCCTCGCCCGGACAGGGCCGAACACTGAAGCTTTCTTT. Amino acid sequence: CASSLARTGPNTEAFF.